This T cell receptor (beta chain) was captured in a study of identical twins. Overall study results and limits: For monozygotic twins, models underestimated out-of-frame TCR alpha sharing. Researchers reported weaker excess twin sharing in beta out-of-frame sequences. Part of the zero-insertion signal could reflect confounding by invariant MAIT and iNKT cells.

This clonotype was detected ten times or more. Its antigen is unidentified. Using its own MiXCR run on the 5' RACE reads, TCRdb lists one record per CDR3 protein. The sample lists some 330,000 distinct CDR3 sequences, about 9% occurring once. The germline V and J ends were trimmed by 0 bases and 0 bases, with 6 bases remaining between them. CDR1 is SGHRS and CDR2 is YFSETQ in the germline V gene. The CDR3 consists of 15 residues. This sequence originates from a woman in her fifties or sixties in good health. The sample comprised naive T cells sorted from blood. V usage is TRBV5-1 and J usage is TRBJ2-2, with D unresolved. The DNA of the CDR3 is TGCGCCAGCAGCTTGGAACTCGCGAACACCGGGGAGCTGTTTTTT. Protein sequence: CASSLELANTGELFF.